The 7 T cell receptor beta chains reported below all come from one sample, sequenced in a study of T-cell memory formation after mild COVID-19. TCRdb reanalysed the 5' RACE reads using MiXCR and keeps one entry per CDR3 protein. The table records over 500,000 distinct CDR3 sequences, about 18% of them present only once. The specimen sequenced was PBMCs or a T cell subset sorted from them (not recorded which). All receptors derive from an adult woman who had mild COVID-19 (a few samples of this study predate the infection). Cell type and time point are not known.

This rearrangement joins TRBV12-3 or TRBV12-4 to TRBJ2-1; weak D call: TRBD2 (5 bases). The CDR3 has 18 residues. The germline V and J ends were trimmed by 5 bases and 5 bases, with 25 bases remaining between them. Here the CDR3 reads CASSRTPSGSGLNNEQFF. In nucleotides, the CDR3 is TGTGCCAGCAGTCGCACCCCAAGCGGCAGCGGATTAAACAATGAGCAGTTCTTC.

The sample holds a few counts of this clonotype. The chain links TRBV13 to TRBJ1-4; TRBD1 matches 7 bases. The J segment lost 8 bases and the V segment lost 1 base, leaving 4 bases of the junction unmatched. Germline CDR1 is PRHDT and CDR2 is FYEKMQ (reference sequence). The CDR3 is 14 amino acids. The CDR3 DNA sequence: TGTGCCAGCAGCTTAGAGGGGGCGCGAGAAAAACTGTTTTTT. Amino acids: CASSLEGAREKLFF. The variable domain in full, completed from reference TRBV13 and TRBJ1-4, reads AAGVIQSPRHLIKEKRETATLKCYPIPRHDTVYWYQQGPGQDPQFLISFYEKMQSDKGSIPDRFSAQQFSDYHSELNMSSLELGDSALYFCASSLEGAREKLFFGSGTQLSVL.

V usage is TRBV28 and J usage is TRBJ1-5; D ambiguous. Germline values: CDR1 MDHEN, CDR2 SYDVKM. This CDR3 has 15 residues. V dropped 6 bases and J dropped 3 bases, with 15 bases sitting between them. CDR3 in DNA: TGTGCCAGCAGCGACATCTCAGAGTACAATCAGCCCCAGCATTTT. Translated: CASSDISEYNQPQHF.

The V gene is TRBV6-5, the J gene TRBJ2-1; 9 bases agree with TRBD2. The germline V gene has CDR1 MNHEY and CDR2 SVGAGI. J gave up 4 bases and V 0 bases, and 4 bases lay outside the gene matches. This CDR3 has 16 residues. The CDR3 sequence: CASSYSPSGVYNEQFF. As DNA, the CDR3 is TGTGCCAGCAGTTACTCCCCTAGCGGGGTATACAATGAGCAGTTCTTC.

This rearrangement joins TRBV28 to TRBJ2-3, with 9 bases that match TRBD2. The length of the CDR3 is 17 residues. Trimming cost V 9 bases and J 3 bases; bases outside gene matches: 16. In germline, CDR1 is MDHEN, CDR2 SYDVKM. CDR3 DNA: TGTGCCAGTAATCTAGCGGGGTTCGGTACTGGGACAGATACGCAGTATTTT. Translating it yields CASNLAGFGTGTDTQYF.

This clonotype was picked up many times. CDR3 protein: CASSLRVYGYTF. In nucleotides, the CDR3 is TGTGCCAGCAGCTTACGCGTCTATGGCTACACCTTC. The rearrangement links TRBV7-9 to TRBJ1-2; D gene uncertain. The CDR3 extends over 12 amino acids. Per germline, CDR1 SEHNR and CDR2 FQNEAQ (reference sequence). V lost 2 bases and J 4 bases, leaving 5 bases between the germline ends.

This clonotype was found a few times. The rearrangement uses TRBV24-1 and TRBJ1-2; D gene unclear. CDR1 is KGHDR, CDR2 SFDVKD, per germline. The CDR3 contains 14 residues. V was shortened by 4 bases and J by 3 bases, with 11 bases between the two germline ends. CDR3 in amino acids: CATSEPRQDYGYTF. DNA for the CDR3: TGTGCCACCAGTGAACCTCGACAAGACTATGGCTACACCTTC.